A single count supports the clone carrying this T cell receptor (beta chain). As yet, its antigen is unknown. CDR3 length: 14 amino acids. The sample originates from a study of OX40 agonist ivuxolimab in advanced cancers. As for the study in general: Treatment received earlier with anti-PD-1, anti-PD-L1 or anti-CTLA-4 agents was allowed, and approximately 44% had some. Partial responses occurred in three patients (one hepatocellular carcinoma, two cutaneous melanoma).

Sequencing used immunoSEQ multiplex PCR; TCRdb keeps in-frame clones, though not all of them. Found here are about 33,000 clones, 80% to 85% of them singletons; the top ten hold roughly 20%. Systemic immunosuppression or a history of autoimmune disease excluded patients. Findings of the study overall: Compared with CD4+, CD8+ T cells on average had more expanded clones.

Sequencing used CD4+ or CD8+ T cells sorted from blood, obtained in a trial of the OX40 agonist ivuxolimab. The TCR comes from an adult with an advanced solid tumor such as melanoma, head and neck, liver or kidney cancer. This chain connects TRBV21-1 to TRBJ1-3. TRBV21-1 is shown as a pseudogene. CDR3 sequence: CASSWRVRGNTIYF. CDR3 DNA sequence: TGTGCCAGCAGCTGGAGGGTGAGAGGAAACACCATATATTTT.